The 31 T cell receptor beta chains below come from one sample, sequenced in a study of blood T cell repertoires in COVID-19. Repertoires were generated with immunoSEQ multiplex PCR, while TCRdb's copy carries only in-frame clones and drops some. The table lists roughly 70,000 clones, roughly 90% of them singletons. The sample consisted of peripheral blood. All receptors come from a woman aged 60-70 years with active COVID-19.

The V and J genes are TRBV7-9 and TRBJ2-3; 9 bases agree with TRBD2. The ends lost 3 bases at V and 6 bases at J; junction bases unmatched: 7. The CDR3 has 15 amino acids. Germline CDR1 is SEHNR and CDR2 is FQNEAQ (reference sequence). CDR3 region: CASSLEGGRADTQYF. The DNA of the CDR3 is TGTGCCAGCAGCTTGGAGGGCGGGAGGGCGGATACGCAGTATTTT. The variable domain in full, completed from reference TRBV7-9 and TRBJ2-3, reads DTGVSQNPRHKITKRGQNVTFRCDPISEHNRLYWYRQTLGQGPEFLTYFQNEAQLEKSRLLSDRFSAERPKGSFSTLEIQRTEQGDSAMYLCASSLEGGRADTQYFGPGTRLTVL.

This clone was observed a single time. The CDR3 sequence is CASSQGGLNEQFF. CDR3 nucleotides: TGTGCCAGCAGCCAGGGGGGACTTAACGAGCAGTTCTTC. The V and J genes are TRBV14 and TRBJ2-1; D may be TRBD2 (6 bases). The CDR3 is 13 amino acids. Germline CDR1 reads SGHDN; CDR2 reads FVKESK. Trimming pared 3 bases from V and 10 bases from J, leaving 13 bases between.

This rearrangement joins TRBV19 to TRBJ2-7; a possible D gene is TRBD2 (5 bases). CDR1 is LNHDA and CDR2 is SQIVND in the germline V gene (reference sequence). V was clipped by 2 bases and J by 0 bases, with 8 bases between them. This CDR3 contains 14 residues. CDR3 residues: CASSISSGSYEQYF. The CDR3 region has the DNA TGTGCCAGTAGTATAAGCAGCGGCTCCTACGAGCAGTACTTC.

The CDR3 nucleotides read TGTGCCACCAGCAGAGACTGGGGGGAGTCCTACGAGCAGTACTTC. It yields the protein CATSRDWGESYEQYF. The gene calls are TRBV15 and TRBJ2-7; D perhaps matches TRBD2 (6 bases). The germline V gene has CDR1 LNHNV and CDR2 YYDKDF (reference sequence). This CDR3 region has 15 residues. V lost 0 bases and J 1 base, leaving 10 bases between the germline ends.

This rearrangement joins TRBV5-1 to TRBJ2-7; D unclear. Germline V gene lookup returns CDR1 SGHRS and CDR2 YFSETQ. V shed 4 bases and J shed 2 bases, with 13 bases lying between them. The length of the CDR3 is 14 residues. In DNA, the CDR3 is TGCGCCAGCAGCCGAGACACGGCCACCTACGAGCAGTACTTC. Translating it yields CASSRDTATYEQYF.

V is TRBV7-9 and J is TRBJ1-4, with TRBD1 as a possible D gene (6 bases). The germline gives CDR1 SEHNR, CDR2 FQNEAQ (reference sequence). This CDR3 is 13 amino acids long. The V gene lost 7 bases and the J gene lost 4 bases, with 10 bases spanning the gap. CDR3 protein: CASTAGVNEKLFF. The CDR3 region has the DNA TGTGCCAGCACGGCAGGGGTTAATGAAAAACTGTTTTTT.

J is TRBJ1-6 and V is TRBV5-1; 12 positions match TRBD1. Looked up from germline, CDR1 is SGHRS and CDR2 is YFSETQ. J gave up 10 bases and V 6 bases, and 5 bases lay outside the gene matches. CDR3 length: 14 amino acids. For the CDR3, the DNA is TGCGCCAGCAACCCGGGACAGGGGGCCTCACCCCTCCACTTT. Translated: CASNPGQGASPLHF.

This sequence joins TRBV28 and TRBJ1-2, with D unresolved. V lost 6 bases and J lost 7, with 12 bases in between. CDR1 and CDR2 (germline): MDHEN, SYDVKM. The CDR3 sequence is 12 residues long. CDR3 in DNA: TGTGCCAGCAGCCTCGACATCCGTGGCTACACCTTC. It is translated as CASSLDIRGYTF.

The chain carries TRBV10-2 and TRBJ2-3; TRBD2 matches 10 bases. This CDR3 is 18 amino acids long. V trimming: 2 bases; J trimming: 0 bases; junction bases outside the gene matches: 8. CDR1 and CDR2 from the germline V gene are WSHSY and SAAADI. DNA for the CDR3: TGCGCCAGCAGTGAGAGGTTCGCTAGCGGGGGCAGCACAGATACGCAGTATTTT. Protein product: CASSERFASGGSTDTQYF.

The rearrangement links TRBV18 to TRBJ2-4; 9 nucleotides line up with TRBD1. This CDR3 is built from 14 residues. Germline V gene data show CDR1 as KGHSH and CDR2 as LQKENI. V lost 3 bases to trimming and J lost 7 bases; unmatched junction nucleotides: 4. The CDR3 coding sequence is TGTGCCAGCTCACCTAGACAGGGGGTGAACATTCAGTACTTC. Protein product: CASSPRQGVNIQYF.

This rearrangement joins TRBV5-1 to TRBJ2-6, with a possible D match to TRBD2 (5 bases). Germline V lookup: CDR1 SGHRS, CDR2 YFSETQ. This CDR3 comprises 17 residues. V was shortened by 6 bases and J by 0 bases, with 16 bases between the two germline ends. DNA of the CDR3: TGCGCCAGCACGCGGGTCCCCTCCAGCTCTGGGGCCAACGTCCTGACTTTC. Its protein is CASTRVPSSSGANVLTF.

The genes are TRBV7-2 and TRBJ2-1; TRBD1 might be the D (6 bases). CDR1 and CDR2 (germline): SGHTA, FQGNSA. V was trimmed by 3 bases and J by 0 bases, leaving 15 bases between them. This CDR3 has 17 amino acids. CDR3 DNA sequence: TGTGCCAGCAGCTTCGGGGACACCTTCAGCTCCTACAATGAGCAGTTCTTC. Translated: CASSFGDTFSSYNEQFF.

CDR3 sequence (DNA): TGTGCCAGCAGACAGGGGAACTATCAAGATACGCAGTATTTT. It is translated as CASRQGNYQDTQYF. The chain has TRBV9 and TRBJ2-3; 7 nucleotides match TRBD1. This CDR3 comprises 14 residues. Germline V gene lookup returns CDR1 SGDLS and CDR2 YYNGEE. With V trimmed by 5 bases and J by 5 bases, 8 bases remained unmatched. The whole variable domain, remainder taken from reference TRBV9 and TRBJ2-3, is DSGVTQTPKHLITATGQRVTLRCSPRSGDLSVYWYQQSLDQGLQFLIQYYNGEERAKGNILERFSAQQFPDLHSELNLSSLELGDSALYFCASRQGNYQDTQYFGPGTRLTVL.

CDR3 amino acids: CASSIRRGRMNTEAFF. The CDR3 DNA reads as TGTGCCAGTAGTATAAGGAGGGGTAGAATGAACACTGAAGCTTTCTTT. This chain joins TRBV19 and TRBJ1-1; tentatively, D is TRBD1 (5 bases). The ends were cut back, 2 bases at V and 0 bases at J, with 13 bases in the middle. The germline V gene has CDR1 LNHDA and CDR2 SQIVND (reference sequence). This CDR3 spans 16 amino acids.

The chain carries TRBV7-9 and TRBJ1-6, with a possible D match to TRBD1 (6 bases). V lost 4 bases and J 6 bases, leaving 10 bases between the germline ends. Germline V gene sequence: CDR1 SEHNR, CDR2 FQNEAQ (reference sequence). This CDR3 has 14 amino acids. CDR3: CASSWGQANSPLHF. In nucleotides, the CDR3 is TGTGCCAGCAGCTGGGGGCAGGCTAATTCACCCCTCCACTTT.

The DNA of the CDR3 is TGTGCCAGCAGCTCGGGACTAGCGGGGCTTCGGGCAGATACGCAGTATTTT. This encodes CASSSGLAGLRADTQYF. The rearrangement uses TRBV5-8 and TRBJ2-3; 13 nucleotides line up with TRBD2. This CDR3 spans 17 amino acids. Looked up from germline, CDR1 is SGHTS and CDR2 is YDEGEE. The ends lost 3 bases at V and 4 bases at J; junction bases unmatched: 8.

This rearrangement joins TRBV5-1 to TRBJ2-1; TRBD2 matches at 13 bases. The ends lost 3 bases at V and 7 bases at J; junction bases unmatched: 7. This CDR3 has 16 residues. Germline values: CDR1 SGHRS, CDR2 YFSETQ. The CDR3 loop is CASSSRTSGSVNEQFF. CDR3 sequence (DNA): TGCGCCAGCAGCTCACGGACTAGCGGGAGTGTAAATGAGCAGTTCTTC.

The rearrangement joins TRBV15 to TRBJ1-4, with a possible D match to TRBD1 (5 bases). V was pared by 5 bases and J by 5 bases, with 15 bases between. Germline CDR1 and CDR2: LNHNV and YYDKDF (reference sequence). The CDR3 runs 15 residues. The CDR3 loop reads CATSFWGRINEKLFF. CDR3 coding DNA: TGTGCCACCAGCTTCTGGGGCAGGATAAATGAAAAACTGTTTTTT.

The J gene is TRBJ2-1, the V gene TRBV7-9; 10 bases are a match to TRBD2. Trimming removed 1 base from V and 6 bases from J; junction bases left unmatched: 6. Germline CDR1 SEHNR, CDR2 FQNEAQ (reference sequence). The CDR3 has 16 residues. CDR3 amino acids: CASSLVLAGVGNEQFF. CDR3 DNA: TGTGCCAGCAGCTTAGTTCTAGCGGGAGTGGGCAATGAGCAGTTCTTC.

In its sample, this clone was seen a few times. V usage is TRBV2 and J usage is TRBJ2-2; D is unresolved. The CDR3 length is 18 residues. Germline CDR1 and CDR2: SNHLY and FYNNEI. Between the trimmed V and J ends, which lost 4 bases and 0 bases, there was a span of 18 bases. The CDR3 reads CASSAWAGKGTNTGELFF. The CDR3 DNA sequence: TGTGCCAGCAGTGCTTGGGCAGGCAAAGGCACGAACACCGGGGAGCTGTTTTTT.

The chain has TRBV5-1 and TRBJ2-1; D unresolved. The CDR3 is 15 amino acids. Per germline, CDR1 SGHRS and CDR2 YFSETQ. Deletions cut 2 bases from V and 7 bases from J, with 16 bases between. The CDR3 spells CASSFGVTTNNEQFF. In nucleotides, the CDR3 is TGCGCCAGCAGCTTTGGTGTGACGACAAATAATGAGCAGTTCTTC.

The DNA of the CDR3 is TGCAGCGTAAGGCAGGGTGGGTTTTCAGATACGCAGTATTTT. Translated, it gives CSVRQGGFSDTQYF. This chain connects TRBV29-1 to TRBJ2-3, with a weak D call TRBD1 (5 bases). Germline CDR1 SQVTM, CDR2 ANQGSEA. V lost 6 bases, J lost 4 bases, and 17 bases lay in between. The CDR3 totals 14 residues.

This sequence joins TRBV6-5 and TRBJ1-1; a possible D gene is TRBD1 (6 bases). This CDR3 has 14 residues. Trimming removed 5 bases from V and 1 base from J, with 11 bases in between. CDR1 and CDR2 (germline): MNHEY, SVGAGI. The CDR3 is CASSLQGPNTEAFF. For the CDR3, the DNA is TGTGCCAGCAGTCTACAGGGTCCGAACACTGAAGCTTTCTTT.

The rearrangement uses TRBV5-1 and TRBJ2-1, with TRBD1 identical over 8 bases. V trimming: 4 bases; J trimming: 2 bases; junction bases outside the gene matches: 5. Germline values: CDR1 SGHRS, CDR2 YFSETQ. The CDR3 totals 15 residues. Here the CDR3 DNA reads TGCGCCAGCAGCAGGGGACAGGCCACCTACAATGAGCAGTTCTTC. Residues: CASSRGQATYNEQFF.

The chain's CDR3 is CASSLTTGTSGRGPYNEQFF. CDR3 nucleotide sequence: TGTGCCAGCAGTCTAACGACCGGGACTAGCGGGAGGGGCCCTTACAATGAGCAGTTCTTC. The V gene is TRBV6-6, the J gene TRBJ2-1; 16 nucleotides agree with TRBD2. V was pared by 5 bases and J by 4 bases, with 14 bases of the junction left unmatched. This CDR3 contains 20 residues. Germline V gene data show CDR1 as MNHNY and CDR2 as SVGAGI (reference sequence).

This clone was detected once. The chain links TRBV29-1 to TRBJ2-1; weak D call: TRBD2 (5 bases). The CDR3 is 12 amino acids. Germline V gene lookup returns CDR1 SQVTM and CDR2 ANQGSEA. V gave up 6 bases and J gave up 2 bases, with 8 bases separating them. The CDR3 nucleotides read TGCAGCGTCAGAGGGCCCTACAATGAGCAGTTCTTC. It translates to CSVRGPYNEQFF.

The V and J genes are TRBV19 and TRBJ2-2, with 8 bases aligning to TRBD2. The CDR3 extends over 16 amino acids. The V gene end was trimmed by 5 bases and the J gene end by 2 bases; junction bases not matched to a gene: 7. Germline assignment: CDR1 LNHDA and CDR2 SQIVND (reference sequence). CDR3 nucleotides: TGTGCCAGTAGTGGGGCGGGAGGCCTCAACACCGGGGAGCTGTTTTTT. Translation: CASSGAGGLNTGELFF.

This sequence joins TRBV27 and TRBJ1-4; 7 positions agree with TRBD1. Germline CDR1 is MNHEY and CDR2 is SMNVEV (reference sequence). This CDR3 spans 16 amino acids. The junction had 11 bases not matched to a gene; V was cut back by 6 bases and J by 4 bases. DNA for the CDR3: TGTGCCAGCAGAGTAAATTTCAGGGGGGTTAATGAAAAACTGTTTTTT. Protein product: CASRVNFRGVNEKLFF.

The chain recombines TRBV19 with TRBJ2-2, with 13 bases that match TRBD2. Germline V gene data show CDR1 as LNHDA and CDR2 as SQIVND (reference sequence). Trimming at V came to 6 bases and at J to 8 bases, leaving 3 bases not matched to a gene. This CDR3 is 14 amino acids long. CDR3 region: CASRTSGRSGELFF. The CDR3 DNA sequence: TGTGCCAGTAGGACTAGCGGGAGGTCGGGGGAGCTGTTTTTT.

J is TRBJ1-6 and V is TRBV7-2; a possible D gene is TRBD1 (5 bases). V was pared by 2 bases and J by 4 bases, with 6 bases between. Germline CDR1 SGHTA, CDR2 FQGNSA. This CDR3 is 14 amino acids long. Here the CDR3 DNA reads TGTGCCAGCAGCTTACAGGGTTATAATTCACCCCTCCACTTT. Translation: CASSLQGYNSPLHF.

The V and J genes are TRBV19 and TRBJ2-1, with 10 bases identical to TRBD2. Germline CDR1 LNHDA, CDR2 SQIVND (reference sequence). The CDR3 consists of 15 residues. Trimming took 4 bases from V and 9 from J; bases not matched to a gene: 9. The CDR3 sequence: CASSKASGSLGEQFF. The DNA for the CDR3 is TGTGCCAGTAGTAAGGCTAGCGGGAGTCTGGGTGAGCAGTTCTTC.